This T cell receptor (beta chain) was retrieved from a study of T cell responses to AZD1222 COVID-19 vaccine. TCRdb's table, derived via immunoSEQ multiplex PCR, lists solely in-frame clones and lacks some. The table has 120,000 to 150,000 clones, around 91% seen once; the top ten hold roughly 10%. This CDR3 comprises 14 residues. Trimming pared 11 bases from V and 2 bases from J, leaving 16 bases between. Germline V gene lookup returns CDR1 MDHEN and CDR2 SYDVKM. Study-wide points: When two AZD1222 doses had been given, Spike-specific TCR breadth and depth rose.

Concerning this clone itself: The antigen is unknown.

V is TRBV28 and J is TRBJ1-5, with TRBD1 as a possible D gene (5 bases). The sample consisted of peripheral blood, taken 28 days after the second AZD1222 dose. The sequence came from an adult who received the AZD1222 COVID-19 vaccine. DNA of the CDR3: TGTGCCTCCCGCTTGGGGGGGGGCAATCAGCCCCAGCATTTT. Translated: CASRLGGGNQPQHF.